These 24 T cell receptor beta chains originate from one sample sequenced in a study of lymphopenia after photon versus proton radiotherapy. Measured with immunoSEQ multiplex PCR; TCRdb has only the in-frame clones, and not every one. Here the sample spans 60,000 to 75,000 clones, 86% being singletons. The source was peripheral blood, collected from a patient treated with photon-based radiotherapy. Receptors were obtained from a man aged 35 to 55 with gastric cancer.

This clone was seen only a few times. This rearrangement joins TRBV2 to TRBJ1-1; a weak D match, TRBD1 (6 bases). CDR1 is SNHLY, CDR2 FYNNEI, per germline. Trimming stripped 5 bases from V and 8 bases from J, with 15 bases between. There are 13 residues in the CDR3. The CDR3 region has the DNA TGTGCCAGCAGTCCAGGGGAGGGGATGGAAGCTTTCTTT. It is translated as CASSPGEGMEAFF.

V and J are TRBV2 and TRBJ2-7; no reliable D call. The ends were cut back, 0 bases at V and 4 bases at J, with 13 bases in the middle. Germline loops: CDR1 SNHLY, CDR2 FYNNEI. The CDR3 spans 15 residues. The chain's CDR3 is CASSEAWIPPYEQYF. CDR3 bases: TGTGCCAGCAGTGAAGCGTGGATCCCTCCGTACGAGCAGTACTTC.

This chain links TRBV5-1 with TRBJ1-2; possibly TRBD1 for D (5 bases). CDR1 and CDR2 from the germline V gene are SGHRS and YFSETQ. The V end lost 4 bases, the J end lost 2 bases, and 15 bases lay between the germline ends. There are 15 residues in the CDR3. CDR3: CASSVAGSGNYGYTF. The CDR3 coding sequence is TGCGCCAGCAGCGTTGCAGGGTCCGGGAACTATGGCTACACCTTC.

The genes are TRBV20-1 and TRBJ1-1, with unresolved D. The CDR3 sequence is 11 residues long. V was pared by 1 base and J by 7 bases, with 7 bases between. Per the germline V gene, CDR1 is DFQATT and CDR2 is SNEGSKA (reference sequence). CDR3: CSARGQVEAFF. The CDR3 nucleotides read TGCAGTGCTAGAGGACAAGTTGAAGCTTTCTTT.

The chain carries TRBV10-2 and TRBJ1-1; the match to TRBD1 covers 8 bases. This CDR3 is built from 14 residues. CDR1 and CDR2 (germline): WSHSY, SAAADI. V was clipped by 7 bases and J by 4 bases; unmatched bases: 8. CDR3 sequence reads: CASKAQGAFTEAFF. CDR3 coding DNA: TGCGCCAGCAAAGCCCAGGGGGCGTTCACTGAAGCTTTCTTT.

The rearrangement links TRBV7-9 to TRBJ1-1; 7 bases fit TRBD1. The CDR3 length is 13 residues. From germline, CDR1 is SEHNR and CDR2 FQNEAQ (reference sequence). Trimming removed 5 bases from V and 5 bases from J; junction bases left unmatched: 5. This CDR3 is CASSRRGRTEAFF. The DNA for the CDR3 is TGTGCCAGCAGCCGTAGGGGGCGAACTGAAGCTTTCTTT.

This clone was recorded a few times. The chain combines TRBV19 with TRBJ1-1; the D gene is possibly TRBD1 (6 bases). CDR1 and CDR2 (germline): LNHDA, SQIVND (reference sequence). Trimming removed 3 bases from V and 5 bases from J, with 10 bases in between. The CDR3 length is 13 residues. CDR3 nucleotide sequence: TGTGCCAGTAGTATTGGGGGCTGGACTGAAGCTTTCTTT. Residues: CASSIGGWTEAFF.

V gene TRBV7-9 combines with J gene TRBJ1-6, with D perhaps matching TRBD1 (6 bases). Germline CDR1 and CDR2: SEHNR and FQNEAQ (reference sequence). Trimming shortened V by 5 bases and J by 9 bases, and 14 bases separated the two germline ends. There are 14 residues in the CDR3. CDR3 sequence: CASSTGGGGSPLHF. The DNA for the CDR3 is TGTGCCAGCAGCACCGGGGGGGGCGGTTCACCCCTCCACTTT. The full variable domain, rest sourced from reference TRBV7-9 and TRBJ1-6, is DTGVSQNPRHKITKRGQNVTFRCDPISEHNRLYWYRQTLGQGPEFLTYFQNEAQLEKSRLLSDRFSAERPKGSFSTLEIQRTEQGDSAMYLCASSTGGGGSPLHFGNGTRLTVT.

The V gene is TRBV14, the J gene TRBJ2-3, with 7 bases matching TRBD2. V lost 4 bases to trimming and J lost 3 bases; unmatched junction nucleotides: 10. CDR1 is SGHDN and CDR2 is FVKESK in the germline V gene. The CDR3 consists of 16 residues. CDR3 sequence reads: CASSLGGTSGTDTQYF. CDR3 nucleotide sequence: TGTGCCAGCAGCCTCGGGGGGACGTCCGGTACAGATACGCAGTATTTT.

J is TRBJ2-7 and V is TRBV6-1; 9 nucleotides line up with TRBD1. With V trimmed by 6 bases and J by 5 bases, 5 bases remained unmatched. The CDR3 loop spans 13 amino acids. Germline-derived CDR1 and CDR2 are MNHNS and SASEGT. The CDR3 DNA sequence: TGTGCCAGCAGGAGGACAGGGGAGAACGAGCAGTACTTC. It yields the protein CASRRTGENEQYF.

This clone was seen a few times. CDR3 DNA sequence: TGTGCCAGCAGTGTACAGTTCACCGGGGAGCTGTTTTTT. It yields the protein CASSVQFTGELFF. The V gene is TRBV2, the J gene TRBJ2-2; unclear D gene. The CDR3 is 13 residues long. Germline CDR1 SNHLY, CDR2 FYNNEI. Trimming pared 4 bases from V and 4 bases from J, leaving 7 bases between.

This sequence joins TRBV7-2 and TRBJ1-6; 7 nucleotides align to TRBD1. V lost 1 base and J lost 7; bases outside the gene matches: 10. Germline V lookup: CDR1 SGHTA, CDR2 FQGNSA. This CDR3 contains 17 residues. The CDR3 DNA reads as TGTGCCAGCAGCTTAGGGATACTCCGGACAGGAAATTCACCCCTCCACTTT. Its translation is CASSLGILRTGNSPLHF.

The V gene is TRBV20-1, the J gene TRBJ2-3; no definite D call. CDR3 length: 11 residues. V was pared by 6 bases and J by 2 bases, with 6 bases between. Germline V lookup: CDR1 DFQATT, CDR2 SNEGSKA (reference sequence). The CDR3 nucleotides read TGCAGTGCCATCAACACAGATACGCAGTATTTT. Protein sequence: CSAINTDTQYF.

In this sample, this clone turned up once. V is TRBV6-5 and J is TRBJ2-3; possibly TRBD1 for D (5 bases). Germline V CDR1 and CDR2: MNHEY, SVGAGI. V was cut by 9 bases and J by 5 bases, with 12 bases left in between. The CDR3 contains 12 residues. CDR3 bases: TGTGCCAGTACGTCCCAGGGAGATACGCAGTATTTT. It translates to CASTSQGDTQYF.

This clone was counted a single time. Written as DNA, the CDR3 is TGTGCCAGCAGCTCGCCAGGAGGGTACTTTGGAAACACCATATATTTT. It translates to CASSSPGGYFGNTIYF. V and J are TRBV7-9 and TRBJ1-3; D remains ambiguous. Trimming took 4 bases from V and 3 from J, leaving 16 bases between them. The CDR3 is 16 residues long. Per the germline V gene, CDR1 is SEHNR and CDR2 is FQNEAQ (reference sequence).

The chain links TRBV12-5 to TRBJ2-3; no clear D. Trimming pared 1 base from V and 6 bases from J, leaving 2 bases between. The V gene's germline CDR1 is LGHNT and CDR2 FRNRAP. This CDR3 region has 11 residues. CDR3 sequence reads: CASGLGDTQYF. DNA for the CDR3: TGTGCTAGTGGTTTGGGGGATACGCAGTATTTT.

This rearrangement joins TRBV9 to TRBJ1-6; D is ambiguous. The CDR3 extends over 18 amino acids. Looked up from germline, CDR1 is SGDLS and CDR2 is YYNGEE. Trimming pared 1 base from V and 0 bases from J, leaving 14 bases between. Written as DNA, the CDR3 is TGTGCCAGCAGCGTAACTCTTCGAGCGAGCTCCTATAATTCACCCCTCCACTTT. It codes for CASSVTLRASSYNSPLHF.

This sequence joins TRBV2 and TRBJ1-1; D call uncertain. The CDR3 sequence is 13 residues long. Deletions cut 2 bases from V and 1 base from J, with 5 bases between. Germline loops: CDR1 SNHLY, CDR2 FYNNEI. The CDR3 is CASSELRNTEAFF. CDR3 bases: TGTGCCAGCAGTGAACTTAGGAACACTGAAGCTTTCTTT.

In DNA, the CDR3 is TGCGCCAGCAGCCACCCTTGGGGGAGACAGGGATCATCGGGAAACACCATATATTTT. It yields the protein CASSHPWGRQGSSGNTIYF. V gene TRBV4-1 combines with J gene TRBJ1-3; TRBD1 matches 7 bases. This CDR3 spans 19 amino acids. Germline trimming cut 3 bases from V and 4 bases from J; bases unmatched to any gene: 18. Per the germline V gene, CDR1 is MGHRA and CDR2 is YSYEKL.

The chain is built from TRBV19 and TRBJ1-1, with 7 positions matching TRBD1. V lost 3 bases and J lost 5; bases outside the gene matches: 9. CDR3 length: 15 amino acids. CDR1 and CDR2 (germline): LNHDA, SQIVND (reference sequence). The CDR3 loop reads CASSIARQGSTEAFF. Written as DNA, the CDR3 is TGTGCCAGTAGTATCGCTCGACAGGGTTCAACTGAAGCTTTCTTT.

The chain has TRBV7-7 and TRBJ2-1; either TRBD1 or TRBD2 may fit D (5 bases each). V dropped 4 bases and J dropped 0 bases, with 22 bases sitting between them. The CDR3 runs 19 residues. The germline V gene encodes CDR1 SSHAT and CDR2 FNYEAQ (reference sequence). CDR3 residues: CASSSKSGTYFNSYNEQFF. DNA of the CDR3: TGTGCCAGCAGCTCTAAATCTGGGACCTATTTTAACTCCTACAATGAGCAGTTCTTC.

The CDR3 DNA is TGTGCCATCAGTGAGGAAGGGGGCAAGGACTACACCTTC. This sequence encodes CAISEEGGKDYTF. This chain links TRBV10-3 with TRBJ1-2; TRBD1 matches at 7 bases. Per germline, CDR1 ENHRY and CDR2 SYGVKD. CDR3 length: 13 amino acids. V dropped 2 bases and J dropped 10; count of bases not matched to a gene: 7.

The table lists this clone with a count of one. The CDR3, as DNA: TGTGCCTGGAGTTCCCTAAACACTGAAGCTTTCTTT. Its protein is CAWSSLNTEAFF. This chain uses TRBV30 with TRBJ1-1; the D is unclear. Germline loops: CDR1 GTSNPN, CDR2 SVGIG (reference sequence). V shed 2 bases and J shed 2 bases, with 6 bases lying between them. The CDR3 spans 12 residues.

This chain uses TRBV7-2 with TRBJ1-1, with D uncertain. The ends were cut back, 5 bases at V and 4 bases at J, with 14 bases in the middle. From germline, CDR1 is SGHTA and CDR2 FQGNSA. The CDR3 extends over 14 amino acids. The DNA of the CDR3 is TGTGCCAGCAGCATCGCAACAAGCCGCACTGAAGCTTTCTTT. It translates to CASSIATSRTEAFF.